These 25 T cell receptor beta chains came from one sample sequenced in a study of blood T cell repertoires in COVID-19. Produced via immunoSEQ multiplex PCR; TCRdb's table is partial and in-frame only. This repertoire shows some 130,000 clones, roughly nine tenths found once; its top ten account for about 3.5%. The sample was peripheral blood. The receptors originated from a man in his fifties with active COVID-19.

The gene calls are TRBV2 and TRBJ2-2, with 10 nucleotides matching TRBD2. V was pared by 10 bases and J by 7 bases, with 9 bases of the junction left unmatched. CDR1 SNHLY and CDR2 FYNNEI come from the germline V gene. The CDR3 runs 14 residues. As DNA, the CDR3 is TGTGCCATTTCTAGCGGGAGAAGCGTCGGGGAGCTGTTTTTT. This sequence encodes CAISSGRSVGELFF.

The chain employs TRBV11-3 and TRBJ2-1; a weak D match, TRBD2 (9 bases). CDR1 and CDR2 from the germline V gene are SGHNT and YENEEA. Trimming took 0 bases from V and 3 from J, leaving 18 bases between them. CDR3 length: 18 residues. CDR3 region: CASSLESSGTGLYNEQFF. The CDR3 coding sequence is TGTGCCAGCAGCTTAGAGTCTAGCGGGACAGGCCTCTACAATGAGCAGTTCTTC.

The chain uses TRBV28 and TRBJ1-1, with TRBD1 matching over 7 bases. The CDR3 runs to 15 residues. V trimming: 5 bases; J trimming: 0 bases; junction bases outside the gene matches: 6. The V gene's germline CDR1 is MDHEN and CDR2 SYDVKM. CDR3 DNA sequence: TGTGCCAGCAGTCCCACGGGACAGTTGAACACTGAAGCTTTCTTT. It yields the protein CASSPTGQLNTEAFF. Based on the CDR3 plus reference TRBV28 and TRBJ1-1, the full variable domain is DVKVTQSSRYLVKRTGEKVFLECVQDMDHENMFWYRQDPGLGLRLIYFSYDVKMKEKGDIPEGYSVSREKKERFSLILESASTNQTSMYLCASSPTGQLNTEAFFGQGTRLTVV.

This clone was detected many times. This CDR3 is also generated by other DNA sequences in the sample. CDR3 loop: CASSYSGGGTDTQYF. Written as DNA, the CDR3 is TGTGCCAGCAGTTACTCTGGCGGGGGCACAGATACGCAGTATTTT. The rearrangement uses TRBV6-5 and TRBJ2-3, with D maybe TRBD2 (6 bases). The germline gives CDR1 MNHEY, CDR2 SVGAGI. V was clipped by 0 bases and J by 1 base, with 8 bases between them. This CDR3 spans 15 amino acids.

The chain links TRBV13 to TRBJ1-6, with TRBD1 as a possible D gene (6 bases). The germline V gene encodes CDR1 PRHDT and CDR2 FYEKMQ (reference sequence). The CDR3 spans 19 residues. V was pared by 2 bases and J by 6 bases, with 23 bases between. The CDR3 region has the DNA TGTGCCAGCAGCTTACGGTTCAGGGGCGCTCAATTTAGTAATTCACCCCTCCACTTT. This translates into CASSLRFRGAQFSNSPLHF.

In DNA form, the CDR3 reads TGTGCCAGCAGTCAAACTCACGGGACAGGGAATGAAAAACTGTTTTTT. It translates to CASSQTHGTGNEKLFF. This rearrangement joins TRBV6-6 to TRBJ1-4; 9 bases agree with TRBD1. The CDR3 length is 16 residues. V was pared by 5 bases and J by 5 bases, with 9 bases of the junction left unmatched. Germline CDR1 reads MNHNY; CDR2 reads SVGAGI (reference sequence).

The J gene is TRBJ2-1, the V gene TRBV6-5, with 10 bases lining up with TRBD2. Per germline, CDR1 MNHEY and CDR2 SVGAGI. The CDR3 runs 15 residues. The ends lost 6 bases at V and 3 bases at J; junction bases unmatched: 5. The chain's CDR3 is CASRSGTSVYNEQFF. CDR3 DNA: TGTGCCAGCAGGTCCGGGACTAGCGTCTACAATGAGCAGTTCTTC.

The V call is TRBV12-3 or TRBV12-4, the J call TRBJ2-1, with D unclear. The CDR3 spans 11 residues. Trimming stripped 8 bases from V and 6 bases from J, with 8 bases between. CDR3 coding DNA: TGTGCCAGCCGGAGCGTCAATGAGCAGTTCTTC. Amino acid sequence: CASRSVNEQFF.

The rearrangement uses TRBV4-2 and TRBJ2-5; 12 bases agree with TRBD2. The CDR3 has 16 residues. Per the germline V gene, CDR1 is LGHNA and CDR2 is YNFKEQ. With V trimmed by 0 bases and J by 5 bases, 4 bases remained unmatched. Here the CDR3 reads CASSQDASGGAETQYF. CDR3 DNA sequence: TGTGCCAGCAGCCAAGACGCTAGCGGGGGGGCGGAGACCCAGTACTTC.

The gene calls are TRBV27 and TRBJ2-2; D is perhaps TRBD2 (7 bases). The CDR3 length is 18 residues. The V gene's germline CDR1 is MNHEY and CDR2 SMNVEV (reference sequence). The V and J ends lost 6 bases and 4 bases respectively, with 24 bases between them. CDR3 nucleotide sequence: TGTGCCAGCAGCCTTATGGGGGGGGCCAGGGTGCGCACCGGGGAGCTGTTTTTT. Amino acids: CASSLMGGARVRTGELFF.

The chain is built from TRBV21-1 and TRBJ2-4; TRBD1, the table's D call, was not compared with the DNA. TRBV21-1 is tagged as a pseudogene. The CDR3 spans 20 residues. The DNA for the CDR3 is TGTGCCAGCAGCAAACGAGAAAATGGGGGCGCGGATCTAGCCAAAAACATTCAGTACTTC. Protein product: CASSKRENGGADLAKNIQYF.

The rearrangement joins TRBV5-4 to TRBJ1-6; tentatively, D is TRBD1 (6 bases). Trimming shortened V by 4 bases and J by 10 bases, and 21 bases separated the two germline ends. CDR3 length equals 16 residues. The germline gives CDR1 SGHNT, CDR2 YYREEE (reference sequence). For the CDR3, the DNA is TGTGCCAGCAGCCCACAGCCCGGGACAATCGACTCACCCCTCCACTTT. It codes for CASSPQPGTIDSPLHF.

This clone was counted once. V and J are TRBV5-4 and TRBJ2-1, with 8 bases aligning to TRBD1. Per the germline V gene, CDR1 is SGHNT and CDR2 is YYREEE (reference sequence). The J segment lost 6 bases and the V segment lost 7 bases, leaving 9 bases of the junction unmatched. The CDR3 sequence is 14 residues long. This CDR3 is CASATGGRLNEQFF. Written as DNA, the CDR3 is TGTGCCAGCGCAACAGGGGGGCGGCTCAATGAGCAGTTCTTC.

The rearrangement uses TRBV24-1 and TRBJ2-1; 8 bases fit TRBD1. Germline loops: CDR1 KGHDR, CDR2 SFDVKD. The CDR3 spans 16 residues. V lost 3 bases to trimming and J lost 3 bases; unmatched junction nucleotides: 6. The CDR3 DNA sequence: TGTGCCACCAGTGATGGACAGGGTGGGATCTACAATGAGCAGTTCTTC. This codes for CATSDGQGGIYNEQFF.

The chain couples TRBV7-2 to TRBJ1-1, with D possibly matching TRBD1 (6 bases). V lost 5 bases and J 1 base, leaving 11 bases between the germline ends. The CDR3 length is 14 residues. CDR1 and CDR2 from the germline V gene are SGHTA and FQGNSA. The CDR3 DNA reads as TGTGCCAGCAGCATACAGGGACGGAACACTGAAGCTTTCTTT. Protein product: CASSIQGRNTEAFF.

The rearrangement joins TRBV7-9 to TRBJ2-1; 9 bases line up with TRBD1. Germline values: CDR1 SEHNR, CDR2 FQNEAQ (reference sequence). CDR3 size: 15 residues. The V gene end was trimmed by 5 bases and the J gene end by 7 bases; junction bases not matched to a gene: 9. In nucleotides, the CDR3 is TGTGCCAGCAGCGCATACAGGGGGCGCATGAATGAGCAGTTCTTC. This translates into CASSAYRGRMNEQFF.

This chain joins TRBV7-9 and TRBJ1-5, with D hard to call. The CDR3 runs to 14 residues. Trimming cost V 5 bases and J 5 bases, with 13 bases left between them. CDR1 is SEHNR, CDR2 FQNEAQ, per germline (reference sequence). The CDR3 protein is CASSPSGVDQPQHF. CDR3 bases: TGTGCCAGCAGCCCCTCCGGGGTTGATCAGCCCCAGCATTTT. The complete variable domain, with remaining parts taken from reference TRBV7-9 and TRBJ1-5, reads DTGVSQNPRHKITKRGQNVTFRCDPISEHNRLYWYRQTLGQGPEFLTYFQNEAQLEKSRLLSDRFSAERPKGSFSTLEIQRTEQGDSAMYLCASSPSGVDQPQHFGDGTRLSIL.

This chain connects TRBV12-3 or TRBV12-4 to TRBJ2-2, with D perhaps matching TRBD1 (7 bases). V lost 6 bases and J 8 bases, leaving 13 bases between the germline ends. The CDR3 has 13 amino acids. CDR3 DNA: TGTGCCAGCAGCCCGACAGGGAGGGGGGAGCTGTTTTTT. Its translation: CASSPTGRGELFF.

This chain links TRBV6-5 with TRBJ2-4; TRBD2 agrees at 12 bases. Germline values: CDR1 MNHEY, CDR2 SVGAGI. This CDR3 has 15 amino acids. Trimming cost V 5 bases and J 5 bases; bases outside gene matches: 4. The CDR3 DNA is TGTGCCAGCAGTCTAGCGGGGGGGCTGGAAAACATTCAGTACTTC. This encodes CASSLAGGLENIQYF.

The CDR3 sequence: CASSPWDRDGNTIYF. The CDR3 DNA reads TGTGCCAGCAGCCCCTGGGACAGGGACGGCAACACCATATATTTT. The chain recombines TRBV3-1 (or the pseudogene TRBV3-2) with TRBJ1-3, with 9 positions matching TRBD1. The CDR3 contains 15 residues. Unmatched junction bases numbered 8, after V lost 4 bases and J lost 7 bases. Per the germline V gene, CDR1 is LGHDT and CDR2 is YNNKEL (reference sequence).

The CDR3 spells CAISRDSGANVLTF. CDR3 DNA: TGTGCCATCAGCCGGGACTCTGGGGCCAACGTCCTGACTTTC. V gene TRBV10-3 combines with J gene TRBJ2-6, with D tentatively TRBD2 (5 bases). This CDR3 is built from 14 residues. Looked up from germline, CDR1 is ENHRY and CDR2 is SYGVKD. The V end was cut by 6 bases, the J end by 0 bases, with 6 bases between.

This chain uses TRBV13 with TRBJ2-3; 15 bases fit TRBD2. This CDR3 is 18 amino acids long. From germline, CDR1 is PRHDT and CDR2 FYEKMQ (reference sequence). The V segment lost 1 base and the J segment 4 bases; nucleotides outside the gene matches: 6. As DNA, the CDR3 is TGTGCCAGCAGCTTAGTCACGGGACTAGCGGGGGGAGCAGATACGCAGTATTTT. Translation gives CASSLVTGLAGGADTQYF.

The chain combines TRBV6-5 with TRBJ1-3; D not certain. This CDR3 is 16 amino acids long. Trimming removed 0 bases from V and 1 base from J, with 10 bases in between. Germline CDR1 MNHEY, CDR2 SVGAGI. The CDR3 DNA follows: TGTGCCAGCAGTTACTCACGGACTTATTCTGGAAACACCATATATTTT. Its translation is CASSYSRTYSGNTIYF.

This clone was picked up a small number of times. J is TRBJ1-5 and V is TRBV2; the match to TRBD1 covers 7 bases. This CDR3 comprises 14 residues. The junction had 5 bases not matched to a gene; V was cut back by 6 bases and J by 3 bases. Germline loops: CDR1 SNHLY, CDR2 FYNNEI. CDR3 sequence (DNA): TGTGCCAGCAGGGGGGGACAGCCCAATCAGCCCCAGCATTTT. This gives the protein CASRGGQPNQPQHF.

The rearrangement uses TRBV3-1 (or the pseudogene TRBV3-2) and TRBJ1-1; tentatively, D is TRBD1 (5 bases). Germline loops: CDR1 LGHDT, CDR2 YNNKEL (reference sequence). The CDR3 has 14 amino acids. The V gene lost 0 bases and the J gene lost 7 bases, with 12 bases spanning the gap. The CDR3 spells CASSQEYTGGEAFF. CDR3 DNA sequence: TGTGCCAGCAGCCAAGAGTACACGGGGGGTGAAGCTTTCTTT.